A single T cell receptor beta chain is shown here with its context. What it binds is unknown. The germline V gene has CDR1 MDHEN and CDR2 SYDVKM. With 4 bases removed from V and 7 bases from J, the gap between germline ends came to 19 bases. There are 16 residues in the CDR3. This entry belongs to a study of T-cell memory formation after mild COVID-19. Study-level results: Prior to infection, memory already included some responding clones, suggesting cross-reactive memory joined.

It was 5'RACE with constant-segment primers that produced the TCR alpha and TCR beta cDNA libraries, which carried sample barcodes and UMIs. One entry per CDR3 protein, called by TCRdb with MiXCR from the 5' RACE reads. The table shows some 50,000 distinct CDR3 sequences, with about 12% occurring only once. The chain combines TRBV28 with TRBJ1-4; the D gene is possibly TRBD1 (6 bases). The receptor was isolated from a man between 18 and 35 years old who had mild COVID-19 (a few samples of this study predate the infection). Cell type and time point are not known. The source material was PBMCs or a T cell subset sorted from them (not recorded which). DNA of the CDR3: TGTGCCAGCAGTTCCCCCCGGAGGGGGGGCCCTGAAAAACTGTTTTTT. As protein: CASSSPRRGGPEKLFF.